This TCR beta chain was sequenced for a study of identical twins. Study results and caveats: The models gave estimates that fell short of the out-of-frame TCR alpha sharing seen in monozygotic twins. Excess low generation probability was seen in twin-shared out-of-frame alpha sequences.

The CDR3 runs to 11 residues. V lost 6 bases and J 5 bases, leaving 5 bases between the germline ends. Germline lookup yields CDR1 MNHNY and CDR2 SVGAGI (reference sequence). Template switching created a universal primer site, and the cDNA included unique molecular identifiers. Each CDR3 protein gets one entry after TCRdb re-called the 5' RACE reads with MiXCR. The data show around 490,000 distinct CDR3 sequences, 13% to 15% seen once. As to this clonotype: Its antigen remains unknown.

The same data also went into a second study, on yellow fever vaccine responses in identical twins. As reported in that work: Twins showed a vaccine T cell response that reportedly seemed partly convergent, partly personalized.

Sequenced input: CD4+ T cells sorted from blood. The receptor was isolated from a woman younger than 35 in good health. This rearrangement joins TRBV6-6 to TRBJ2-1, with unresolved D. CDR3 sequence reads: CASRWNNEQFF. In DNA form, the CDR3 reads TGTGCCAGCAGATGGAACAATGAGCAGTTCTTC.